At least ten counts were recorded for the clone carrying this TCR beta chain. Trimming at V came to 3 bases and at J to 4 bases, leaving 12 bases not matched to a gene. This CDR3 spans 18 amino acids. Germline CDR1 DFQATT, CDR2 SNEGSKA (reference sequence). The sample originates from a study of quantifying T cell responses using KT2 cells. On the study more broadly: cDNA was made from DNase-treated RNA using alpha and beta constant primers.

A single-stranded UMI oligo with SP2 sequence was ligated to cDNA 3' ends. An equimolar mix of RC1.1 and RC1.2 primed the beta chain across TRBC1 and TRBC2. TCRdb redid the calling of the UMI-ligation and nested PCR reads with MiXCR, one entry per CDR3 protein. The sample lists approximately 54,000 distinct CDR3 sequences; under 14% were seen once. The chain employs TRBV20-1 and TRBJ2-5; 15 bases are shared with TRBD2. The sample was PBMCs spiked with cells of the T cell clone KT2. This sequence was found in a human donor. CDR3 nucleotides: TGCAGTGCTAGGGATCCGGGACTAGCGGGAGGTCGTCGAGAGACCCAGTACTTC. It encodes CSARDPGLAGGRRETQYF.